The rows below give T cell receptor beta chains drawn from one sample of a study of identical twins. TCRdb reanalysed the 5' RACE reads using MiXCR and keeps one entry per CDR3 protein. The sample carries about 790,000 distinct CDR3 sequences, 15% to 20% recorded once. A further study also used this sample, focusing on T cells expressing NK-cell markers.

The material sequenced was PBMCs. The receptor source for this set is a woman between 18 and 29 years old in good health. Both conserved end residues are part of each CDR3. The order of the fields is J gene, D gene, V gene, clone size, CDR3 protein, CDR3 DNA. D genes are given only for firm matches. Rows give clone size only sometimes, using once, few, many, or a class for an expanded clone.

J gene: TRBJ2-3
D gene: TRBD2
V gene: TRBV6-2/TRBV6-3
clone size: NA
CDR3 protein: CASATRAGGQYF
CDR3 DNA: TGTGCCAGCGCTACTAGGGCGGGGGGGCAGTATTTT

J gene: TRBJ2-7
D gene: NA
V gene: TRBV5-1
clone size: few
CDR3 protein: CASSLGTLSIEQYF
CDR3 DNA: TGCGCCAGCAGCTTGGGGACATTGAGTATTGAGCAGTACTTC

J gene: TRBJ2-6
D gene: TRBD2
V gene: TRBV6-2/TRBV6-3
clone size: many
CDR3 protein: CASSLRGSSGANVLTF
CDR3 DNA: TGTGCCAGCAGTTTACGCGGGAGCTCTGGGGCCAACGTCCTGACTTTC

J gene: TRBJ2-4
D gene: NA
V gene: TRBV6-5
clone size: few
CDR3 protein: CASSYSDTYKNIQYF
CDR3 DNA: TGTGCCAGCAGTTACTCCGACACTTACAAAAACATTCAGTACTTC

J gene: TRBJ2-2
D gene: TRBD2
V gene: TRBV6-2/TRBV6-3
clone size: NA
CDR3 protein: CASGPPTSGRYGTGELFF
CDR3 DNA: TGTGCCAGCGGGCCCCCGACTAGCGGGAGGTATGGCACCGGGGAGCTGTTTTTT

J gene: TRBJ2-3
D gene: TRBD2
V gene: TRBV6-1
clone size: NA
CDR3 protein: CASSGAGVGPDTQYF
CDR3 DNA: TGTGCCAGCAGTGGAGCGGGAGTAGGCCCAGATACGCAGTATTTT

J gene: TRBJ1-1
D gene: NA
V gene: TRBV12-3/TRBV12-4
clone size: NA
CDR3 protein: CASSTHNLPGEAFF
CDR3 DNA: TGTGCCAGCAGTACACATAACCTTCCGGGGGAAGCTTTCTTT

J gene: TRBJ2-6
D gene: NA
V gene: TRBV19
clone size: few
CDR3 protein: CASTQGGTSGANVLTF
CDR3 DNA: TGTGCCAGTACCCAAGGGGGGACCTCTGGGGCCAACGTCCTGACTTTC

J gene: TRBJ2-7
D gene: NA
V gene: TRBV9
clone size: NA
CDR3 protein: CASSVEASDPYEQYF
CDR3 DNA: TGTGCCAGCAGCGTAGAAGCTAGCGATCCCTACGAGCAGTACTTC

J gene: TRBJ2-5
D gene: NA
V gene: TRBV6-1
clone size: many
CDR3 protein: CASSTQRKETQYF
CDR3 DNA: TGTGCCAGCAGTACACAGAGGAAAGAGACCCAGTACTTC

J gene: TRBJ2-3
D gene: NA
V gene: TRBV7-2
clone size: NA
CDR3 protein: CASSTQATSTDTQYF
CDR3 DNA: TGTGCCAGCAGCACACAGGCCACTAGCACAGATACGCAGTATTTT

J gene: TRBJ2-7
D gene: NA
V gene: TRBV2
clone size: NA
CDR3 protein: CAGSGLSYEQYF
CDR3 DNA: TGTGCCGGATCTGGACTGTCCTACGAGCAGTACTTC

J gene: TRBJ1-2
D gene: TRBD1
V gene: TRBV12-3/TRBV12-4
clone size: few
CDR3 protein: CASSLHSPGQGEYGYTF
CDR3 DNA: TGTGCCAGCAGTTTACATTCTCCGGGACAGGGGGAGTATGGCTACACCTTC

J gene: TRBJ2-3
D gene: TRBD2
V gene: TRBV3-1
clone size: NA
CDR3 protein: CASSRSGGGTDTQYF
CDR3 DNA: TGTGCCAGCAGCCGGAGCGGGGGCGGCACAGATACGCAGTATTTT

J gene: TRBJ2-7
D gene: NA
V gene: TRBV7-8
clone size: few
CDR3 protein: CASSFRSGRYEQYF
CDR3 DNA: TGTGCCAGCAGCTTTCGTTCAGGGCGCTACGAGCAGTACTTC

J gene: TRBJ2-1
D gene: TRBD1
V gene: TRBV4-2
clone size: NA
CDR3 protein: CASSQVGTGGPNEQFF
CDR3 DNA: TGTGCCAGCAGCCAAGTAGGGACAGGGGGCCCCAATGAGCAGTTCTTC

J gene: TRBJ2-1
D gene: TRBD2
V gene: TRBV18
clone size: few
CDR3 protein: CASSRWTSAAYNEQFF
CDR3 DNA: TGTGCCAGCTCACGCTGGACTAGCGCGGCCTACAATGAGCAGTTCTTC

J gene: TRBJ1-1
D gene: TRBD1
V gene: TRBV12-3/TRBV12-4
clone size: few
CDR3 protein: CASSPRQGQNTEAFF
CDR3 DNA: TGTGCCAGCAGCCCTAGACAGGGTCAGAACACTGAAGCTTTCTTT

J gene: TRBJ2-1
D gene: TRBD2
V gene: TRBV7-2
clone size: NA
CDR3 protein: CASSSSPSGAYNEQFF
CDR3 DNA: TGTGCCAGCAGCTCCTCCCCTAGCGGGGCCTACAATGAGCAGTTCTTC

J gene: TRBJ2-2
D gene: TRBD2
V gene: TRBV27
clone size: few
CDR3 protein: CASSSISGKNTGELFF
CDR3 DNA: TGTGCCAGCAGTTCCATTAGCGGGAAGAACACCGGGGAGCTGTTTTTT

J gene: TRBJ2-6
D gene: NA
V gene: TRBV12-3/TRBV12-4
clone size: many
CDR3 protein: CASRAQVQSGANVLTF
CDR3 DNA: TGTGCCAGCAGGGCACAGGTTCAGTCTGGGGCCAACGTCCTGACTTTC

J gene: TRBJ2-5
D gene: TRBD1
V gene: TRBV20-1
clone size: NA
CDR3 protein: CSARDGQGARETQYF
CDR3 DNA: TGCAGTGCTAGAGATGGACAGGGGGCGCGAGAGACCCAGTACTTC

J gene: TRBJ2-7
D gene: NA
V gene: TRBV20-1
clone size: NA
CDR3 protein: CSATNHDYEQYF
CDR3 DNA: TGCAGTGCCACGAACCATGATTACGAGCAGTACTTC

J gene: TRBJ2-1
D gene: NA
V gene: TRBV3-1
clone size: NA
CDR3 protein: CASSLSTRNEQFF
CDR3 DNA: TGTGCCAGCAGCCTCTCGACTAGAAATGAGCAGTTCTTC

J gene: TRBJ2-4
D gene: NA
V gene: TRBV5-5
clone size: few
CDR3 protein: CASSLLGVLGENIQYF
CDR3 DNA: TGTGCCAGCAGCTTGTTGGGAGTCTTAGGCGAAAACATTCAGTACTTC

J gene: TRBJ2-1
D gene: NA
V gene: TRBV7-2
clone size: few
CDR3 protein: CASSLRFYEQFF
CDR3 DNA: TGTGCCAGCAGCTTACGGTTCTATGAGCAGTTCTTC

J gene: TRBJ2-5
D gene: TRBD2
V gene: TRBV6-2/TRBV6-3
clone size: few
CDR3 protein: CASSYSHLAGGEETQYF
CDR3 DNA: TGTGCCAGCAGTTACTCGCATTTGGCGGGAGGAGAAGAGACCCAGTACTTC

J gene: TRBJ2-7
D gene: NA
V gene: TRBV20-1
clone size: NA
CDR3 protein: CSARAPGRGGEQYF
CDR3 DNA: TGCAGTGCTAGAGCCCCCGGCCGAGGGGGCGAGCAGTACTTC

J gene: TRBJ2-7
D gene: NA
V gene: TRBV18
clone size: NA
CDR3 protein: CASSPGSVSYEQYF
CDR3 DNA: TGTGCCAGCTCACCGGGCAGTGTAAGCTACGAGCAGTACTTC

J gene: TRBJ2-1
D gene: NA
V gene: TRBV5-5
clone size: NA
CDR3 protein: CASSFGSRTPNEQFF
CDR3 DNA: TGTGCCAGCAGCTTTGGGAGCCGAACCCCTAATGAGCAGTTCTTC

J gene: TRBJ2-1
D gene: NA
V gene: TRBV20-1
clone size: few
CDR3 protein: CSAAPGQREQFF
CDR3 DNA: TGCAGTGCCGCGCCCGGACAGCGAGAGCAGTTCTTC

J gene: TRBJ2-7
D gene: TRBD2
V gene: TRBV9
clone size: NA
CDR3 protein: CASSVGTSGGYEQYF
CDR3 DNA: TGTGCCAGCAGCGTTGGGACTAGCGGGGGTTACGAGCAGTACTTC

J gene: TRBJ2-6
D gene: TRBD1
V gene: TRBV7-6
clone size: NA
CDR3 protein: CASSLNAGQGTGANVLTF
CDR3 DNA: TGTGCCAGCAGCTTAAATGCGGGACAGGGGACGGGGGCCAACGTCCTGACTTTC

J gene: TRBJ2-6
D gene: NA
V gene: TRBV6-1
clone size: few
CDR3 protein: CATQAAPGANVLTF
CDR3 DNA: TGTGCCACCCAGGCAGCGCCTGGGGCCAACGTCCTGACTTTC

J gene: TRBJ2-2
D gene: NA
V gene: TRBV20-1
clone size: few
CDR3 protein: CSARGQGRAGELFF
CDR3 DNA: TGCAGTGCTAGAGGTCAAGGGCGGGCCGGGGAGCTGTTTTTT

J gene: TRBJ2-7
D gene: NA
V gene: TRBV5-1
clone size: NA
CDR3 protein: CASSFPEVEQYF
CDR3 DNA: TGCGCCAGCAGCTTTCCTGAAGTCGAGCAGTACTTC

J gene: TRBJ2-1
D gene: NA
V gene: TRBV7-2
clone size: NA
CDR3 protein: CASSLMGEGYNEQFF
CDR3 DNA: TGTGCCAGCAGCCTGATGGGGGAAGGATACAATGAGCAGTTCTTC

J gene: TRBJ1-2
D gene: TRBD1
V gene: TRBV7-2
clone size: NA
CDR3 protein: CASSVDRGRVGYTF
CDR3 DNA: TGTGCCAGCAGCGTTGACAGGGGGCGCGTCGGCTACACCTTC

J gene: TRBJ2-7
D gene: NA
V gene: TRBV25-1
clone size: many
CDR3 protein: CASSPTGPGEQYF
CDR3 DNA: TGTGCCAGCAGCCCGACAGGCCCGGGTGAGCAGTACTTC

J gene: TRBJ2-1
D gene: TRBD2
V gene: TRBV27
clone size: few
CDR3 protein: CASSFGLAGPDEQFF
CDR3 DNA: TGTGCCAGCAGTTTCGGTCTAGCGGGACCGGATGAGCAGTTCTTC

J gene: TRBJ2-7
D gene: NA
V gene: TRBV3-1
clone size: many
CDR3 protein: CASSQDGPYEQYF
CDR3 DNA: TGTGCCAGCAGCCAAGACGGCCCCTACGAGCAGTACTTC